This TCR beta chain is drawn from a study of blood T cell repertoires in COVID-19 (dated by TCRdb to 2018 to 2021). Notes on the research overall: Samples from collaborators originated in the United States, Italy and Spain and spanned both the acute and convalescent phases of COVID-19. Sample metadata almost always included a de-identified subject ID, COVID-19 status, age in years and sex. A freely available public database, intended as a resource for researchers studying the immune response to SARS-CoV-2, is where the repertoires were released. HLA class I and class II types, where available, came from metadata supplied by the sample provider rather than from assay-based typing. The samples were drawn from the first 160 participants of the ongoing ImmuneRACE study and from 1,254 subjects provided by 6 global collaborators. The material from the prospective study consisted of cDNA or gDNA derived from T cells, B-cell-depleted T cells, or PBMCs. Subjects who had been exposed to COVID-19, were actively infected with it, or had recovered from it provided the deeply sampled blood TCRbeta repertoires that made up the dataset.

In Seattle, one collaborating source enrolled patients while the infection was active and tracked those patients longitudinally over the course of disease. Each collaborating institution followed its own protocols to collect whole blood in K2EDTA tubes. For TCRbeta analysis, collaborators shipped samples as frozen whole blood, isolated PBMCs, or DNA extracted from either of those sample types. To note about this clone: Its cognate antigen has yet to be identified. No base qualities exist here, and no much larger clone lies one base off it.

TCRbeta CDR3 regions were amplified from genomic DNA by means of the immunoSEQ Assay, a bias-controlled multiplex PCR. In the paper's pipeline: The number of nucleated cells in each sample was estimated from the amplification of reference gene primers within the assay. To quantify the absolute abundance of each unique TCRbeta CDR3 rearrangement, sequence reads were collapsed and filtered. For each sample, productive Simpson clonality was calculated as the square root of Simpson's diversity index over productive rearrangements. The table comes from immuneACCESS by way of TCRdb, which keeps in-frame sequences with V and J called. Part of the clones is missing from these tables; in studies checked, under half for an unresolved V gene and the rest for unknown reasons. V, J and clone size were drawn from that table, and D and trimming were deduced from the DNA. In all, the sample holds 300,000 to 350,000 clones, and 80% to 90% of those were seen once. 7.5% to 10% of the sample lies in the top ten.

Here V drops 4 bases and J drops 4 bases, and the junction holds 8 bases not matched to any gene. Its CDR3 holds 15 amino acids, cysteine through phenylalanine. CDR3 DNA only is kept here, 45 bases in frame from base 1. According to the germline V gene, CDR1 reads SGHVS and CDR2 reads FQNEAQ. The research as a whole found: Clinical and demographic metadata were provided uncurated, with the amount varying by source and participant.

The receptor was isolated from a man aged 25 to 45 with COVID-19, enrolled during active disease. The sequence links TRBV7-8 to TRBJ2-5; 8 junctional bases match TRBD2. The sample taken for sequencing was peripheral blood. The CDR3 amino acid sequence is: CASSSREGVRETQYF. The nucleotides read TGTGCCAGCAGCTCCCGGGAGGGGGTCAGAGAGACCCAGTACTTC.